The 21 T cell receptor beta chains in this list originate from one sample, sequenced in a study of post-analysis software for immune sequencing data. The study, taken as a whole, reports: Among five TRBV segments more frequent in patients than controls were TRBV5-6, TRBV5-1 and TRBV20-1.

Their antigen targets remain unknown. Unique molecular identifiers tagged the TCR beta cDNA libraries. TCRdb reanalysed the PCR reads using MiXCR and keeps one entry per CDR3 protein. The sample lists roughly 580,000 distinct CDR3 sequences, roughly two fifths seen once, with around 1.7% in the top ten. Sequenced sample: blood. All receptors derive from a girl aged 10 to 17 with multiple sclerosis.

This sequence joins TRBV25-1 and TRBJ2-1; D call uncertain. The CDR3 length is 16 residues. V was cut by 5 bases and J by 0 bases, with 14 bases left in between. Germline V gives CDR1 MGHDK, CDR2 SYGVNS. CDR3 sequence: CASSPESGRSYNEQFF. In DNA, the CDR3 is TGTGCCAGCAGTCCCGAGTCCGGGCGCTCCTACAATGAGCAGTTCTTC.

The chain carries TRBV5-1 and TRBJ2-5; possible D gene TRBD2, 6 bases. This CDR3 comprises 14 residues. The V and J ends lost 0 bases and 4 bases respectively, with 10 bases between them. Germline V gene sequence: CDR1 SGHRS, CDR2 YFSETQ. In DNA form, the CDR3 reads TGCGCCAGCAGCTTGGGGGCAGCGGGAGAGACCCAGTACTTC. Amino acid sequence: CASSLGAAGETQYF.

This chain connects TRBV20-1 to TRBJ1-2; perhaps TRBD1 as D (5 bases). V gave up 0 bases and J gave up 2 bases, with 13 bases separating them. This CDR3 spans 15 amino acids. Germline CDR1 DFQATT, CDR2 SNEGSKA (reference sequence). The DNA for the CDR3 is TGCAGTGCTAGAGATGCCGGGGGTACGAACTATGGCTACACCTTC. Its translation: CSARDAGGTNYGYTF.

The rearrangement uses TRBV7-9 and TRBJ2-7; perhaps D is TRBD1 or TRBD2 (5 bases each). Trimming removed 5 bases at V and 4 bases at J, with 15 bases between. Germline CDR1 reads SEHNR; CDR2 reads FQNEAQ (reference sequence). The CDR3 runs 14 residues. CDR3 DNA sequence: TGTGCCAGCAGCGTCGGGGACGGACAATACGAGCAGTACTTC. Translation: CASSVGDGQYEQYF.

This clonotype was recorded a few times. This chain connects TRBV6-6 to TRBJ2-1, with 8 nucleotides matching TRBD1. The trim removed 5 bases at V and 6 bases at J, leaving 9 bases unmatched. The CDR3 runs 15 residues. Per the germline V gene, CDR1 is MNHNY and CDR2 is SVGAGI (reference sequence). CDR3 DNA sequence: TGTGCCAGCAGTCGAGGCGGACAGGGCGGCAATGAGCAGTTCTTC. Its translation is CASSRGGQGGNEQFF.

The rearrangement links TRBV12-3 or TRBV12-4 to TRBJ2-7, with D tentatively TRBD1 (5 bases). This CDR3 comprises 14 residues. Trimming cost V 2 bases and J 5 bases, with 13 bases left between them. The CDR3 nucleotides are TGTGCCAGCAGTTTAAGCAGGGCCATCGACGAGCAGTACTTC. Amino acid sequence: CASSLSRAIDEQYF.

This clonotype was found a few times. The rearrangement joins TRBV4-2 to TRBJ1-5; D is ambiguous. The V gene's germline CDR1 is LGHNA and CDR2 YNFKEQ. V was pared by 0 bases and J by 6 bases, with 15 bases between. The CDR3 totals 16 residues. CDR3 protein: CASSQDLGQAGQPQHF. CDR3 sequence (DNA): TGTGCCAGCAGCCAAGATCTTGGCCAGGCGGGTCAGCCCCAGCATTTT.

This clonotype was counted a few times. For the CDR3, the DNA is TGTGCCAGCAGTGGACTAGCGGAATACTACGAGCAGTACTTC. Its translation is CASSGLAEYYEQYF. The V gene is TRBV12-3 or TRBV12-4, the J gene TRBJ2-7; 10 nucleotides match TRBD2. The CDR3 has 14 residues. After removal of 5 bases from V and 3 bases from J, the junction contained 4 bases not matched to a gene.

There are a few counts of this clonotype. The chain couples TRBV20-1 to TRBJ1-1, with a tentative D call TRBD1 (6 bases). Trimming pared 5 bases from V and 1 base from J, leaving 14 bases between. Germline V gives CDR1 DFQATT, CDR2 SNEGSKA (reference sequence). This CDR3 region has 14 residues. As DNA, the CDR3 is TGCAGTGCTCAAAGGGGGGGACCGAACACTGAAGCTTTCTTT. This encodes CSAQRGGPNTEAFF.

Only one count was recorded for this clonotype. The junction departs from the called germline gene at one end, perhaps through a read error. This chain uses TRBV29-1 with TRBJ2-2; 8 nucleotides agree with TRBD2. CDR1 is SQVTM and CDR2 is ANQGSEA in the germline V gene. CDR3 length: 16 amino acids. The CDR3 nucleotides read TGCAGCGTTGAGTCTGGAGCGGGAGTTTCAACCGGGGAGCGGTTTTTT. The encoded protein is CSVESGAGVSTGERFF.

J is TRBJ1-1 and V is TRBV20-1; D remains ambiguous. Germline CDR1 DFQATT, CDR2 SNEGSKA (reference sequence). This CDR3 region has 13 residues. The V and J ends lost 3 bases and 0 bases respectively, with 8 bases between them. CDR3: CSASRNMNTEAFF. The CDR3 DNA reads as TGCAGTGCTAGTCGGAACATGAACACTGAAGCTTTCTTT.

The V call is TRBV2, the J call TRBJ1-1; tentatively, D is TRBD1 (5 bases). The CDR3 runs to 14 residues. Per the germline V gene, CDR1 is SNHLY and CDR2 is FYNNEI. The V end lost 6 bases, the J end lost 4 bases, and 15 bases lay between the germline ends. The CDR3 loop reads CASSRVGGRTEAFF. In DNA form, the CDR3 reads TGTGCCAGCAGCCGGGTGGGGGGTCGCACTGAAGCTTTCTTT.

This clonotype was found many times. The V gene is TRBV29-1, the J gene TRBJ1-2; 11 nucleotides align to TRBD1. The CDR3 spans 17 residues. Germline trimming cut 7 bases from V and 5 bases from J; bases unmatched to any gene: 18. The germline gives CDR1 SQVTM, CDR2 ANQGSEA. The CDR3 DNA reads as TGCAGCGCCACCGCGGTGTCCCCGGGACAGGGGGATTATGGCTACACCTTC. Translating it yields CSATAVSPGQGDYGYTF. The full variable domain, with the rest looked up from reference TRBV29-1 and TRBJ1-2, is SAVISQKPSRDICQRGTSLTIQCQVDSQVTMMFWYRQQPGQSLTLIATANQGSEATYESGFVIDKFPISRPNLTFSTLTVSNMSPEDSSIYLCSATAVSPGQGDYGYTFGSGTRLTVV.

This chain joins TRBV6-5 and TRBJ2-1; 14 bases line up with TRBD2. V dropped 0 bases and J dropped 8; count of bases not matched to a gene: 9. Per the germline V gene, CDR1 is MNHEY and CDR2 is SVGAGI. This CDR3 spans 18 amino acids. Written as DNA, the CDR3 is TGTGCCAGCAGTTACTCGAGGAAGGGACTAGCGGGAGCAGATGAGCAGTTCTTC. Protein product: CASSYSRKGLAGADEQFF.

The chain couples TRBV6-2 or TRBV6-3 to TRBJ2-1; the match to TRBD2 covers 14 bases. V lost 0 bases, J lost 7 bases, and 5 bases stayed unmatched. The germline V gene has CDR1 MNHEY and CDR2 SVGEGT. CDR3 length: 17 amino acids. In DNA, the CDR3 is TGTGCCAGCAGTTACTCCCCGACTAGCGGGAGGGAGAATGAGCAGTTCTTC. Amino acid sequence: CASSYSPTSGRENEQFF.

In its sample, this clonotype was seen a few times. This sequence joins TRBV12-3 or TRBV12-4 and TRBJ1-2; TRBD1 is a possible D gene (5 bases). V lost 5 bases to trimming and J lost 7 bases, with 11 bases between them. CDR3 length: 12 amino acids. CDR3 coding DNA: TGTGCCAGCAGTCCGGGGACCTCTGGCTACACCTTC. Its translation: CASSPGTSGYTF.

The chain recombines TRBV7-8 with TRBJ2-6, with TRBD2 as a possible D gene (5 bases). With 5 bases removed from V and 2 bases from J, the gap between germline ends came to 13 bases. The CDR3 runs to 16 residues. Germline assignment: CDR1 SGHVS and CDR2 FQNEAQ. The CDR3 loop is CASSERRGTGANVLTF. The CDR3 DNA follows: TGTGCCAGCAGCGAAAGACGGGGAACTGGGGCCAACGTCCTGACTTTC. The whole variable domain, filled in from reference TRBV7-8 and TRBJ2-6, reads GAGVSQSPRYKVAKRGQDVALRCDPISGHVSLFWYQQALGQGPEFLTYFQNEAQLDKSGLPSDRFFAERPEGSVSTLKIQRTQQEDSAVYLCASSERRGTGANVLTFGAGSRLTVL.

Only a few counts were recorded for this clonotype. DNA of the CDR3: TGTGCCAGCAGCGTAGAGGACCGCCGGTACAATGAGCAGTTCTTC. It codes for CASSVEDRRYNEQFF. The rearrangement links TRBV9 to TRBJ2-1, with D hard to call. Per germline, CDR1 SGDLS and CDR2 YYNGEE. The CDR3 extends over 15 amino acids. V lost 0 bases and J lost 4, with 11 bases in between.

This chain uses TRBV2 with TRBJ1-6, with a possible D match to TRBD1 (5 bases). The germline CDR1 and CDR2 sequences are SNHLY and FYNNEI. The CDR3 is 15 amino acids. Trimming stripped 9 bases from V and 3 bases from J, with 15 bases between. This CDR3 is CASRGGARYNSPLHF. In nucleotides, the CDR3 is TGTGCCAGTAGAGGTGGGGCCCGCTATAATTCACCCCTCCACTTT.

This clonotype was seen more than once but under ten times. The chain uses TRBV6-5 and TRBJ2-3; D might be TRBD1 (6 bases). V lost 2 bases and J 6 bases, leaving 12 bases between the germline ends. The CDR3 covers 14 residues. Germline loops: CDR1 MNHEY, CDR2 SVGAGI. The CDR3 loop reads CASSYLQGSDTQYF. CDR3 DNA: TGTGCCAGCAGTTACCTACAGGGAAGCGATACGCAGTATTTT.

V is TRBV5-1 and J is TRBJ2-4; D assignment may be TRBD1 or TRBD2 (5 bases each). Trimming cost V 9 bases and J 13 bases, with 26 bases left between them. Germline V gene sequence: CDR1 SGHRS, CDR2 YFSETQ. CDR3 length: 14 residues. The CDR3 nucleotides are TGCGCCACCAGGCAAGGGATGAGGGGCAAGGAGCAGTACTTC. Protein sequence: CATRQGMRGKEQYF.